This passage covers 2 T cell receptor beta chains from one sample sequenced in a study of blood T cell repertoires in COVID-19. Sequencing used immunoSEQ multiplex PCR; TCRdb keeps in-frame clones, though not all of them. The table includes over 65,000 clones, 85% to 90% detected once. Sequences were obtained from peripheral blood. The source of these receptors is a woman aged 55-70 years with acute or convalescent COVID-19.

The genes are TRBV19 and TRBJ1-1; D is undetermined. The ends were cut back, 5 bases at V and 8 bases at J, with 9 bases in the middle. The CDR3 has 11 residues. Germline CDR1 is LNHDA and CDR2 is SQIVND (reference sequence). CDR3 region: CASSSREEAFF. Written as DNA, the CDR3 is TGTGCCAGTAGTTCCCGGGAGGAAGCTTTCTTT.

V usage is TRBV2 and J usage is TRBJ1-2; D might be TRBD1 (6 bases). V dropped 3 bases and J dropped 3 bases, with 8 bases sitting between them. The CDR3 covers 13 residues. Per germline, CDR1 SNHLY and CDR2 FYNNEI. CDR3 region: CASSEGGHYGYTF. The CDR3 DNA reads TGTGCCAGCAGTGAGGGGGGGCACTATGGCTACACCTTC. Variable domain in full (rest from reference TRBV2 and TRBJ1-2): EPEVTQTPSHQVTQMGQEVILRCVPISNHLYFYWYRQILGQKVEFLVSFYNNEISEKSEIFDDQFSVERPDGSNFTLKIRSTKLEDSAMYFCASSEGGHYGYTFGSGTRLTVV.